The source of this T cell receptor (beta chain) is a study of T-cell memory formation after mild COVID-19. As for this clonotype: Its antigen is currently unknown.

Via MiXCR, TCRdb re-called the 5' RACE reads, giving one row per CDR3 protein. The repertoire holds 190,000 or so distinct CDR3 sequences, with about 11% as singletons. Study-level points and caveats: The pre-infection memory compartment contained some responding clones, suggesting cross-reactive memory joined. Clones that shrank (day 15 to 85) were balanced CD4/CD8, whereas later expanders leaned CD4+.

CDR1 and CDR2 (germline): DFQATT, SNEGSKA (reference sequence). The V gene lost 5 bases and the J gene lost 5 bases, with 7 bases spanning the gap. The CDR3 runs 10 residues. V gene TRBV20-1 combines with J gene TRBJ2-7; a weak D match, TRBD1 (6 bases). This receptor was obtained from a man between 18 and 35 years old who had mild COVID-19 (a few samples of this study predate the infection). Cell type and time point are not known. The specimen was PBMCs or a T cell subset sorted from them (not recorded which). The CDR3 bases are TGCAGTGCTCAGGGGAACGAGCAGTACTTC. Translation gives CSAQGNEQYF.